This TCR beta chain was found in a study of blood T cells in healthy people across ages. A J-beta primer mix and a sample-barcoded 5' primer were used in a second PCR of roughly 7 to 12 cycles. Every cDNA was tagged by a template-switch adaptor with 12 random nucleotides. TCRdb fed the 5' RACE reads into MiXCR, producing one record per CDR3 protein. Found here are about 1,500,000 distinct CDR3 sequences, 42% of them singletons; the top ten hold roughly 8.2%. The study, taken as a whole, reports: Expanded clonotype shifts may have been confounded, as the donors had an unknown CMV status. Naive CD4+ cells and diversity were both higher in long-lived donors than in aged donors. Roughly linearly, TCR beta diversity per million T cells fell as age increased.

About this clonotype: No antigen is known for it.

The CDR3 loop spans 16 amino acids. Germline V gives CDR1 MGHRA, CDR2 YSYEKL. J was trimmed by 8 bases and V by 0 bases; bases with no gene match: 10. The sequencing sample was made of blood. The rearrangement links TRBV4-1 to TRBJ2-3, with 8 bases identical to TRBD2. The sequence was obtained from a young woman in good health. The CDR3 nucleotides read TGCGCCAGCAGCCAAGAAATTGGAGCGGGAGCGACTACGCAGTATTTT. Translation: CASSQEIGAGATTQYF.